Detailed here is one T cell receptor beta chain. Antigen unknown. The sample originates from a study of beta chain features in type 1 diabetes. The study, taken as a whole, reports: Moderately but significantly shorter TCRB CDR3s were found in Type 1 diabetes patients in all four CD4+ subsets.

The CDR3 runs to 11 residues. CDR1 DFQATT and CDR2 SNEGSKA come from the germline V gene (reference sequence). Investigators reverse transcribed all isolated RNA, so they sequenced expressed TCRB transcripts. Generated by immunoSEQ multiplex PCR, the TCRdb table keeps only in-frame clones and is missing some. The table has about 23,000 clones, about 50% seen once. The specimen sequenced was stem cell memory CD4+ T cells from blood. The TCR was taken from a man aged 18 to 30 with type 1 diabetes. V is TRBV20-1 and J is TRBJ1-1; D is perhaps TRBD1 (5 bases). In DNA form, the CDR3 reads TGCAGATCGGGGGTCGGCACTGAAGCTTTCTTT. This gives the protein CRSGVGTEAFF.